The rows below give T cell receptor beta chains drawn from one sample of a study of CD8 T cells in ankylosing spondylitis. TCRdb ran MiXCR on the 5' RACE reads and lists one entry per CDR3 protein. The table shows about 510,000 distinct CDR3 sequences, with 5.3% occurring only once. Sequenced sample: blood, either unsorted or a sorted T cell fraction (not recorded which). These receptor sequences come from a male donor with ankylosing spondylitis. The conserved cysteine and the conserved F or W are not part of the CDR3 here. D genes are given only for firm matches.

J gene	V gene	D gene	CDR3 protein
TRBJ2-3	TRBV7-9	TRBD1	ASVDRGASTDTQY
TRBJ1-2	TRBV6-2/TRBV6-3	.	ASAISGYGYT
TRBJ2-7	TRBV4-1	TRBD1	ASSPRRQGQYEQY
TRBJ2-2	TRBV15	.	ATSRESGELF
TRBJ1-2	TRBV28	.	ASSLRTVTGYGYT
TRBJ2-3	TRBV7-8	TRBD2	ASSLGRLAGSTDTQY
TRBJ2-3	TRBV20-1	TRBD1	SAADRGLADTQY
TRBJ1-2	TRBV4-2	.	ASSQWGRGDYGYT
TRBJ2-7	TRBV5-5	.	ASSLEDQSYEQY
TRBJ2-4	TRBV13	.	ASSPQGSPLKNIQY
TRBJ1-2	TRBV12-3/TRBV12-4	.	ASSLLWGVGYGYT
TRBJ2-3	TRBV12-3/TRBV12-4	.	ASSRPSGTDTQY
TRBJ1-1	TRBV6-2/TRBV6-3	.	ASSYAHTEAF
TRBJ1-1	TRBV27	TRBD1	ASSLWGQPLIGTEAF
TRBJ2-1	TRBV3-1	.	ASKYSNEQF
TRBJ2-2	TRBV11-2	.	ASSESPGLF
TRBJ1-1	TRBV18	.	ASSLRVGWTEAF
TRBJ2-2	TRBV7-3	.	ASSLKGYTGELF
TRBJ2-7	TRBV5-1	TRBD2	ASSLGLASYEQY
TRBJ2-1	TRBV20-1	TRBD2	SARKAGGPNEQF
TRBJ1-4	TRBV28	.	ASSPRGGGNEKLF
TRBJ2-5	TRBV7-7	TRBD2	ASSRRLAGQETQY
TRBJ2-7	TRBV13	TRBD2	ASSSPGLAAPYEQY
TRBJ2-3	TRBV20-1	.	SARKRTTDTQY
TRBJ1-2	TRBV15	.	ATSREAGDYGYT
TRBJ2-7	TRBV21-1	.	ASSKEGGPRSYEQY
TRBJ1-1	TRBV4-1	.	ASSLGSVRGTEAF
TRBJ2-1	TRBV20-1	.	SVEGRGLINEQF
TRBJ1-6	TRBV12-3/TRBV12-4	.	ASSSRRGAEPLH
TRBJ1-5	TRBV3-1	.	ASSQDPAGELNQPQH
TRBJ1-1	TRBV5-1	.	ASSLVAGNTEAF
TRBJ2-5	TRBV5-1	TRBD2	ASSSGLAIQETQY
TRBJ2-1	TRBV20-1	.	SAGAGTGLNEQF
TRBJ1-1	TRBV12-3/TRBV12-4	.	ASSLRPRGAF
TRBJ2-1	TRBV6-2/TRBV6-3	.	ASSYSIREQF
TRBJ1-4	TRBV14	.	ASSQDPGTTEKLF
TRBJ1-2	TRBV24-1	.	ATSDGRADRNYGYT